This TCR beta chain was found in a study of CD8 T cells in Susac syndrome. RNA totalling roughly 0.45 to 1 ug underwent reverse transcription with random hexamers. TCRdb used MiXCR to reprocess the immunoSEQ multiplex PCR reads, holding one entry per CDR3 protein. The sample shows some 260,000 distinct CDR3 sequences, roughly 81% of them seen only once. While CD8+ and CD4+ T cells were isolated negatively, TEMRA cells were enriched by FACS. The ends were cut back, 6 bases at V and 3 bases at J, with 21 bases in the middle. The CDR3 contains 17 residues. Germline V gene sequence: CDR1 ENHRY, CDR2 SYGVKD.

The rearrangement uses TRBV10-3 and TRBJ2-1; D is perhaps TRBD2 (6 bases). The TCR comes from a human donor with multiple sclerosis. Source material: CD8+ T cells from PBMCs. CDR3 DNA sequence: TGTGCCATCAGAAGTACCGAGAGACTAGGCTTCTACAATGAGCAGTTCTTC. This codes for CAIRSTERLGFYNEQFF.